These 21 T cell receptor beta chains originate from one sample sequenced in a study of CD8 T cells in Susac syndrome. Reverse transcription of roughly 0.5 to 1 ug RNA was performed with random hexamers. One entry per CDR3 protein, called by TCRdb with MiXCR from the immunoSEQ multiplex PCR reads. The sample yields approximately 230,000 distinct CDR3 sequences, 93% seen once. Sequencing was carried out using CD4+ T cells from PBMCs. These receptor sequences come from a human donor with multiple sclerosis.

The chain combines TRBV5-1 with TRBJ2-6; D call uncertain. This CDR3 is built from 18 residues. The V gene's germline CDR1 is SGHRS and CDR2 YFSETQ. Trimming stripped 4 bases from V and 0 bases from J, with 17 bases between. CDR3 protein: CASSLFAGISSGANVLTF. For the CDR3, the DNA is TGCGCCAGCAGCCTTTTCGCAGGCATTTCCTCTGGGGCCAACGTCCTGACTTTC.

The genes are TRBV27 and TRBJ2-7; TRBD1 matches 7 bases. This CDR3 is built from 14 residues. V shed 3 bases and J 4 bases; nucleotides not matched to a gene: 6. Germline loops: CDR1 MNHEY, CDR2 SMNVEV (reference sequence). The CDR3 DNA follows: TGTGCCAGCAGTTTGCCGGGACAGTATTACGAGCAGTACTTC. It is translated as CASSLPGQYYEQYF.

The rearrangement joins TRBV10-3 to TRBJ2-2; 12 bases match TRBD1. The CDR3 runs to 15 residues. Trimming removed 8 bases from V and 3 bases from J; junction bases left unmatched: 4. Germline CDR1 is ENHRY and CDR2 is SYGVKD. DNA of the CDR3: TGTGCCATCGGGGGGACAGGGGGCTACACCGGGGAGCTGTTTTTT. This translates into CAIGGTGGYTGELFF.

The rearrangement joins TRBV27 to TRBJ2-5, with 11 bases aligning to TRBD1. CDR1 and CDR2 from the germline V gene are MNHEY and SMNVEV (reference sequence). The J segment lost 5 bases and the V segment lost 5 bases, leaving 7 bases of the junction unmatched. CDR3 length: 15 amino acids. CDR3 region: CASSPRTGGVETQYF. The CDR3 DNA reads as TGTGCCAGCAGTCCACGGACAGGGGGCGTTGAGACCCAGTACTTC.

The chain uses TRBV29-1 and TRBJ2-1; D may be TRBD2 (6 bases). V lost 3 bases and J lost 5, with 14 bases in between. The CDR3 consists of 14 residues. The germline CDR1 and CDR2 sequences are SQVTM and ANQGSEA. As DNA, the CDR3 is TGCAGCGTTGACCTAGGGAGGACTAACAATGAGCAGTTCTTC. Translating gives CSVDLGRTNNEQFF.

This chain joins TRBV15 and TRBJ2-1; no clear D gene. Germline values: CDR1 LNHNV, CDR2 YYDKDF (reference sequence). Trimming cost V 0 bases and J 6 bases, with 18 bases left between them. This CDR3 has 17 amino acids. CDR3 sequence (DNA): TGTGCCACCAGCAGAGATCAGACCCTCGGCGGCCTCAATGAGCAGTTCTTC. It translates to CATSRDQTLGGLNEQFF.

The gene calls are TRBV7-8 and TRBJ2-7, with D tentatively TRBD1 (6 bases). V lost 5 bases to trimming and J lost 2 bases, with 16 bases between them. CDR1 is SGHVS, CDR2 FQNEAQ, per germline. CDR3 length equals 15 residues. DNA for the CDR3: TGTGCCAGCAGCCAACGCCGGGACAACCCCTACGAGCAGTACTTC. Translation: CASSQRRDNPYEQYF.

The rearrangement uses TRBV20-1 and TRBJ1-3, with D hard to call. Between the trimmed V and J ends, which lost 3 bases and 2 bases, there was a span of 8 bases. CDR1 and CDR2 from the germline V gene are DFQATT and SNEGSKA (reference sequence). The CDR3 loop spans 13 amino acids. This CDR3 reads CSARQVAGNTIYF. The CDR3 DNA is TGCAGTGCTAGGCAGGTGGCTGGAAACACCATATATTTT.

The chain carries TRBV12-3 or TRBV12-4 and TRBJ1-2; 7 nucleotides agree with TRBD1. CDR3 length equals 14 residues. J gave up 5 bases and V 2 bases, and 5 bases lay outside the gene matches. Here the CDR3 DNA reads TGTGCCAGCAGTTTAACAGGGGAGGCGTATGGCTACACCTTC. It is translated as CASSLTGEAYGYTF.

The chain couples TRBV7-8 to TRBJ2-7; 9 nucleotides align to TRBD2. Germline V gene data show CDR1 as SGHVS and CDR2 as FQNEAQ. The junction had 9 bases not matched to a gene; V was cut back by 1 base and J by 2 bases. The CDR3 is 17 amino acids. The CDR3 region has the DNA TGTGCCAGCAGCTTAGTGGGACTAGCTATAGGAGCCTACGAGCAGTACTTC. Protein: CASSLVGLAIGAYEQYF.

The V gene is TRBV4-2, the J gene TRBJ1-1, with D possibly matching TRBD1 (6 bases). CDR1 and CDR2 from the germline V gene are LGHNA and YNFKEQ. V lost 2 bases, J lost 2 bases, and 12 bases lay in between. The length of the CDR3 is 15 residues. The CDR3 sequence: CASSQLEGENTEAFF. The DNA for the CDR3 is TGTGCCAGCAGCCAACTGGAGGGGGAAAACACTGAAGCTTTCTTT.

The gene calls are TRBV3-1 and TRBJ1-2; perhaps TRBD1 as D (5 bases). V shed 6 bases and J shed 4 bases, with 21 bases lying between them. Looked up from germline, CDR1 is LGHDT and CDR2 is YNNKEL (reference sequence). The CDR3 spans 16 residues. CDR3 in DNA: TGTGCCAGCAGTCCCCTTACGGAAGGGGTTGTCTATGGCTACACCTTC. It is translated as CASSPLTEGVVYGYTF.

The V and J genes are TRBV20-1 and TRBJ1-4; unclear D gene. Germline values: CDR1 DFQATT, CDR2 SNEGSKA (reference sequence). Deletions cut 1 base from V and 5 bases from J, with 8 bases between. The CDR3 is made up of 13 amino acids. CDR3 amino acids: CSARVTANEKLFF. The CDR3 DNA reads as TGCAGTGCTAGAGTAACAGCAAATGAAAAACTGTTTTTT.

CDR3 in DNA: TGTGCTAGTGGCATGGGACAGGAAGTATCGAACTATGGCTACACCTTC. Its protein product is CASGMGQEVSNYGYTF. V and J are TRBV12-5 and TRBJ1-2, with TRBD1 identical over 8 bases. The CDR3 is 16 residues long. V dropped 6 bases and J dropped 2; count of bases not matched to a gene: 11. CDR1 is LGHNT, CDR2 FRNRAP, per germline.

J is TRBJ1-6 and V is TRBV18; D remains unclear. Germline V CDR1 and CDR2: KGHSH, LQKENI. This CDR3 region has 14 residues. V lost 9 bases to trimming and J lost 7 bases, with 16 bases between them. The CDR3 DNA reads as TGTGCCAGTACCCGTGGGGAGGTAAATTCACCCCTCCACTTT. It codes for CASTRGEVNSPLHF.

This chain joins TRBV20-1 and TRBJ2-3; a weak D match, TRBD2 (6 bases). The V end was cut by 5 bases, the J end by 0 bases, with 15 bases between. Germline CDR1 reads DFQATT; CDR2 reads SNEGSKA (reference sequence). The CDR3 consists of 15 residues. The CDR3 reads CSAAEAGFSTDTQYF. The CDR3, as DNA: TGCAGTGCTGCGGAGGCGGGGTTTAGCACAGATACGCAGTATTTT.

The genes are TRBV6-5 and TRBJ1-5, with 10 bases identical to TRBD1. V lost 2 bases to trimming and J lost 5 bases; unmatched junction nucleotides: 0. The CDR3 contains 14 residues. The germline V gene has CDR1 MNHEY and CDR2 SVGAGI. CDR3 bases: TGTGCCAGCAGTTACGGGACAGGGGATCAGCCCCAGCATTTT. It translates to CASSYGTGDQPQHF.

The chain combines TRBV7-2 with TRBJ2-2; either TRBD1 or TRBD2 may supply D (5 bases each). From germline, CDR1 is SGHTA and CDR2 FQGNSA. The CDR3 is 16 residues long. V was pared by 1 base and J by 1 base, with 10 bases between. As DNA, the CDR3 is TGTGCCAGCAGCTTAGAACCGGGACGGAACACCGGGGAGCTGTTTTTT. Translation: CASSLEPGRNTGELFF. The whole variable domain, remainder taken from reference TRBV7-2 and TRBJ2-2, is GAGVSQSPSNKVTEKGKDVELRCDPISGHTALYWYRQSLGQGLEFLIYFQGNSAPDKSGLPSDRFSAERTGGSVSTLTIQRTQQEDSAVYLCASSLEPGRNTGELFFGEGSRLTVL.

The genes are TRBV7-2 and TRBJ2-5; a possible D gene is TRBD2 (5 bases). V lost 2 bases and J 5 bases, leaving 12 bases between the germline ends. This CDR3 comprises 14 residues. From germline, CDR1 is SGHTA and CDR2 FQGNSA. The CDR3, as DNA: TGTGCCAGCAGCTTACCAGACTATCGGGAGACCCAGTACTTC. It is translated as CASSLPDYRETQYF.

The CDR3 coding sequence is TGTGCCAGCACCCTGGGGGGGGGAGACGTCCTGACTTTC. Translation: CASTLGGGDVLTF. The chain employs TRBV6-6 and TRBJ2-6; 7 nucleotides align to TRBD2. CDR1 is MNHNY, CDR2 SVGAGI, per germline (reference sequence). The V gene end was trimmed by 7 bases and the J gene end by 11 bases; junction bases not matched to a gene: 8. This CDR3 region has 13 residues.

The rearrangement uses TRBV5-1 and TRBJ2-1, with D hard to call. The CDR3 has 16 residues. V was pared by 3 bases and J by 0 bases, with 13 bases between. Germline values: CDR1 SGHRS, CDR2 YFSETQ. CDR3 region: CASSSGSTGSYNEQFF. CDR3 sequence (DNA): TGCGCCAGCAGCTCCGGGTCGACGGGCTCCTACAATGAGCAGTTCTTC.